This record covers a single T cell receptor (beta chain). This CDR3 has 17 amino acids. Germline V gives CDR1 SGHRS, CDR2 YFSETQ. Trimming cost V 0 bases and J 0 bases, with 13 bases left between them. This entry is derived from a study of shared clonotypes between healthy human individuals. For the study at large: CD4 naive and memory got three plates each, CD8 naive two, CD8 memory one.

Sequencing used immunoSEQ multiplex PCR; TCRdb keeps in-frame clones, though not all of them. The repertoire holds some 500,000 clones, with approximately 95% as singletons. Sequencing used naive CD4+ T cells sorted from blood. Subset: CD45RA+ positively selected. The gene calls are TRBV5-1 and TRBJ2-1; D is undetermined. This TCR came from a woman in her twenties or thirties in good health. The CDR3 DNA is TGCGCCAGCAGCTTGGCGTACCGGTTCTACTCCTACAATGAGCAGTTCTTC. It is translated as CASSLAYRFYSYNEQFF.